This T cell receptor (beta chain) was obtained from a study of response to subunit inactivated influenza vaccine. Germline CDR1 LGHDT, CDR2 YNNKEL (reference sequence). V dropped 4 bases and J dropped 5 bases, with 11 bases sitting between them. The CDR3 covers 13 residues. This clonotype was counted at least ten times. MiXCR, run by TCRdb on the RT-PCR reads, gives a single entry per CDR3 protein. The sample holds about 540,000 distinct CDR3 sequences; approximately 22% are singletons and the top ten take around 2.8%. In addition, the sample was reused for a study of T cells expressing NK-cell markers. From that second work: The cDNA for TCR beta came from 5'RACE template switching with UMIs. With respect to HCMV, seven of the eight sequenced donors were seropositive, and one was seronegative. The authors applied an anti-gamma-delta TCR antibody in several experiments, and it restricted sorting to alpha-beta TCR T cells. In about six donors, dominant NKG2C+ clonotypes were roughly 1.0-7.0% of CD8+ T cells. The leading position in the CD3+CD56-NKG2C+ fraction of a few donors also went to these clonotypes.

Sequencing was performed on CD4+ T cells sorted from PBMCs, taken roughly 12 days after vaccination. This clonotype was sampled from a man aged 45 to 65 who received an inactivated influenza vaccine. V gene TRBV3-1 combines with J gene TRBJ1-1; D ambiguous. The CDR3 DNA is TGTGCCAGCAGCCTCGACTCCAGGACTGAAGCTTTCTTT. Its protein product is CASSLDSRTEAFF.